The next 4 T cell receptor beta chains were all read from a single sample in a study of T cell repertoires in cytomegalovirus infection. TCRdb reanalysed the reads using MiXCR and keeps one entry per CDR3 protein. The sample records 450,000 to 550,000 distinct CDR3 sequences, 16% being singletons. The sample was CD8+ T cells from PBMCs. These receptor sequences come from a human donor in good health (CMV status not recorded). Some clones in this sample may be carry-over from other donors' samples.

The chain employs TRBV4-1 and TRBJ2-3, with D unresolved. CDR3 length: 15 amino acids. Germline loops: CDR1 MGHRA, CDR2 YSYEKL. V was pared by 7 bases and J by 0 bases, with 14 bases between. The CDR3 sequence: CASTYSASSTDTQYF. The CDR3 coding sequence is TGCGCCAGCACCTACTCGGCCTCTAGCACAGATACGCAGTATTTT.

This chain links TRBV15 with TRBJ2-1; 8 bases are a match to TRBD2. There are 18 residues in the CDR3. CDR1 is LNHNV, CDR2 YYDKDF, per germline (reference sequence). V trimming: 5 bases; J trimming: 7 bases; junction bases outside the gene matches: 19. CDR3 nucleotides: TGTGCCACCAGCCCCCTTTCCGGGACTAGAGGGCGGTGGAATGAGCAGTTCTTC. Amino acids: CATSPLSGTRGRWNEQFF.

The chain uses TRBV27 and TRBJ2-7; TRBD1 or TRBD2 may be the D gene (5 bases each). The germline V gene encodes CDR1 MNHEY and CDR2 SMNVEV (reference sequence). This CDR3 spans 13 amino acids. V lost 6 bases and J 0 bases, leaving 9 bases between the germline ends. The CDR3 spells CASRRDVSYEQYF. The CDR3 bases are TGTGCCAGCAGAAGGGACGTCTCCTACGAGCAGTACTTC.

This clonotype was seen a handful of times. CDR3 sequence reads: CASSHWTGGEITEAFF. The CDR3 DNA is TGTGCCAGCAGCCATTGGACAGGGGGCGAGATCACTGAAGCTTTCTTT. The chain recombines TRBV11-2 with TRBJ1-1; 11 nucleotides match TRBD1. CDR1 and CDR2 from the germline V gene are SGHAT and FQNNGV. Trimming at V came to 5 bases and at J to 4 bases, leaving 9 bases not matched to a gene. The CDR3 spans 16 residues.